This T cell receptor (beta chain) derives from a study of T-cell reconstitution after alpha-beta-depleted transplantation in children. Only a few counts were recorded for this clonotype. The J segment lost 5 bases and the V segment lost 6 bases, leaving 6 bases of the junction unmatched. Germline V CDR1 and CDR2: MNHNS, SASEGT. There are 15 residues in the CDR3. It was with unique molecular identifiers that the TCRbeta library was prepared. From the PCR reads, TCRdb called clonotypes with MiXCR, one entry per CDR3 protein. The data contain almost 500,000 distinct CDR3 sequences, around 12% of them singletons.

This TCR was sampled from a human donor who donated a stem cell graft to a child with combined immunodeficiency. The input for sequencing was PBMCs from the stem cell graft donor, taken from the stem cell graft. The V gene is TRBV6-1, the J gene TRBJ2-2, with TRBD2 matching 10 bases. In nucleotides, the CDR3 is TGTGCCAGCAGCCCAGCGGGAGGGCTGACCGGGGAGCTGTTTTTT. Translated: CASSPAGGLTGELFF.